Listed below are T cell receptor beta chains from one sample, sequenced in a study of blood T cells in healthy people across ages. TCRdb called the 5' RACE reads again in MiXCR, with one record for every CDR3 protein. This sample has 1.5 million to 2 million distinct CDR3 sequences; less than 50% occur once, and the top ten carry approximately 2.1%. The specimen sequenced was blood. The receptors originated from a woman aged 40 to 55 in good health. The CDR3 runs from the conserved cysteine through the conserved F or W. Each record gives: CDR3 DNA, CDR3 protein, clone size, J gene, D gene, V gene. The D gene is left open where the match is weak. Size values are once, few and many counts, or a class for expanded clones, and some rows have none.

DNA: TGCAGCGTCACCGACGGGACATTTAATGGCTACACCTTC; CDR3: CSVTDGTFNGYTF; size: -; J: TRBJ1-2; D: -; V: TRBV29-1
DNA: TGTGCCAGCAGTTTAGCGACTTCCTACAATGAGCAGTTCTTC; CDR3: CASSLATSYNEQFF; size: -; J: TRBJ2-1; D: -; V: TRBV12-3/TRBV12-4
DNA: TGTGCCAGCAGTCGACAGGGGGGTGGTGAAGCTTTCTTT; CDR3: CASSRQGGGEAFF; size: -; J: TRBJ1-1; D: TRBD1; V: TRBV3-1
DNA: TGTGCCAGCAGTTACTCGACAGGTAGAGATTACGAGCAGTACTTC; CDR3: CASSYSTGRDYEQYF; size: -; J: TRBJ2-7; D: -; V: TRBV6-2/TRBV6-3
DNA: TGCAGAGATAACGAGACGGGGGGATCCGAGCAGTACTTC; CDR3: CRDNETGGSEQYF; size: -; J: TRBJ2-7; D: TRBD2; V: TRBV20-1
DNA: TGTGCCAGCAGCCGTAGGGATGGCTACACCTTC; CDR3: CASSRRDGYTF; size: -; J: TRBJ1-2; D: -; V: TRBV5-8
DNA: TGTGCCAGCAGTTTAGCGGCTGACAGCACGATCCACTTT; CDR3: CASSLAADSTIHF; size: -; J: TRBJ1-6; D: -; V: TRBV12-3/TRBV12-4
DNA: TGTGCCAGCAGCCAAGGGGTCAAGCAGTACTTC; CDR3: CASSQGVKQYF; size: few; J: TRBJ2-4; D: -; V: TRBV4-2
DNA: TGCAGTCCCATACTAGCGTACGAGCAGTACTTC; CDR3: CSPILAYEQYF; size: -; J: TRBJ2-7; D: TRBD2; V: TRBV20-1
DNA: TGCAGCGTTGAACGAGGGGAGGGTGGCTACACCTTC; CDR3: CSVERGEGGYTF; size: -; J: TRBJ1-2; D: -; V: TRBV29-1
DNA: TGTGCCAGCAGCTTAGCGGCAGCCCATAATGAAAAACTGTTTTTT; CDR3: CASSLAAAHNEKLFF; size: few; J: TRBJ1-4; D: -; V: TRBV7-9
DNA: TGCGCCAGTAACCGGGACAGGCAACTGCACAATGAGCAGTTCTTC; CDR3: CASNRDRQLHNEQFF; size: -; J: TRBJ2-1; D: TRBD1; V: TRBV5-1
DNA: TGTGCCAGCAGCCGAGCGGGGGGGGTTGATGAGCAGTTCTTC; CDR3: CASSRAGGVDEQFF; size: -; J: TRBJ2-1; D: TRBD2; V: TRBV9
DNA: TGTGCCAGCAGTGAAGAAACAGGGAACCCCTACGAGCAGTACTTC; CDR3: CASSEETGNPYEQYF; size: -; J: TRBJ2-7; D: -; V: TRBV6-1
DNA: TGTGCCAGCAATGGGGGACCCGGTGAGCAGTTCTTC; CDR3: CASNGGPGEQFF; size: few; J: TRBJ2-1; D: -; V: TRBV6-5
DNA: TGTGCCAGCAGTTACCTCGGAACTACCGACACAGATACGCAGTATTTT; CDR3: CASSYLGTTDTDTQYF; size: -; J: TRBJ2-3; D: -; V: TRBV6-5